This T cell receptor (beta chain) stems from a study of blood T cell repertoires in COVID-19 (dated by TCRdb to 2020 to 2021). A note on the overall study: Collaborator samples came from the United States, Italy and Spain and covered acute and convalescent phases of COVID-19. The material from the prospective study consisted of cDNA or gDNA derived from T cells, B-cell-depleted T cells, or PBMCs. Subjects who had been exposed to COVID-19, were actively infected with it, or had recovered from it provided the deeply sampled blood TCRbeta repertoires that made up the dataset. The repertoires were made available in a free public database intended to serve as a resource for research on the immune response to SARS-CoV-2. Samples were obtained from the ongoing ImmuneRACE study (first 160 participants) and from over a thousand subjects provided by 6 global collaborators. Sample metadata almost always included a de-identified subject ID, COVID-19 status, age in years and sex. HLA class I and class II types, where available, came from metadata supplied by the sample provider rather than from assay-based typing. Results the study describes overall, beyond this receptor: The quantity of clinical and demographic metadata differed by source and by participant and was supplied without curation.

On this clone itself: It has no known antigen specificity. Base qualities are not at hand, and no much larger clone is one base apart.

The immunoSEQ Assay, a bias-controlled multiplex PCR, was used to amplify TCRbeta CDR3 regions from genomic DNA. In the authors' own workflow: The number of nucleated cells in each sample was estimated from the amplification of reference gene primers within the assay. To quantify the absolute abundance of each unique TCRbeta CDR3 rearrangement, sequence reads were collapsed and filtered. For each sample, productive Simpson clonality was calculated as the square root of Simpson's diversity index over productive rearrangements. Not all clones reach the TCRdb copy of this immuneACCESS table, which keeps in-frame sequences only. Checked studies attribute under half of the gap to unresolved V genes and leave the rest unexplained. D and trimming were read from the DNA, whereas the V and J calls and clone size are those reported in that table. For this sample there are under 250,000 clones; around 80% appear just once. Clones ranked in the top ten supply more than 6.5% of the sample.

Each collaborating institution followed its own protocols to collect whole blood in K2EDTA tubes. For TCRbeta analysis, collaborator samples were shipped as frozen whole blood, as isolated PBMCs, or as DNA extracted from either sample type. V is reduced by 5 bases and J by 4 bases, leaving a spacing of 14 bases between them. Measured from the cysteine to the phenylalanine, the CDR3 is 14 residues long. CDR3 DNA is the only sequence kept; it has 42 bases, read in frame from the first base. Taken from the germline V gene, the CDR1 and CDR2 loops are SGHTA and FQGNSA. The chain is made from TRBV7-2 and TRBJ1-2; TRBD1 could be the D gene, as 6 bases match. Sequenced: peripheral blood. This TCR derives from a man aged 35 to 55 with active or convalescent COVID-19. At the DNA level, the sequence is TGTGCCAGCAGCCCGAGACAGGCTCCCTATGGCTACACCTTC. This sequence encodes CASSPRQAPYGYTF.